The entry below describes one T cell receptor beta chain. Its antigen is currently unknown. TCRdb called the 5' RACE reads again in MiXCR, with one record for every CDR3 protein. Of under 400,000 distinct CDR3 sequences listed, under 25% are singletons. The entry originates in a study of T-cell memory formation after mild COVID-19. Notes on the study in general: Day 15 to 85 contractors were CD4/CD8 balanced; later expanders leaned CD4+. SARS-CoV-2 specificity of second-wave clones peaking day 37 was unconfirmed.

CDR3 length equals 12 residues. This TCR was recovered from an adult woman who had mild COVID-19 (a few samples of this study predate the infection). Cell type and time point are not known. Sequenced sample: PBMCs or a T cell subset sorted from them (not recorded which). This chain uses TRBV1 with TRBJ2-7. TRBV1 is assigned pseudogene status. The CDR3 nucleotides read TGCACCAGCAGCCAAATCCTCAACGAGCAGTACTTC. Amino acid sequence: CTSSQILNEQYF.